A selection of T cell receptor beta chains follows, all from one sample in a study of response to subunit inactivated influenza vaccine. TCRdb reprocessed the RT-PCR reads via MiXCR and lists one record per CDR3 protein. Seen here are 450,000 to 500,000 distinct CDR3 sequences, about a tenth observed once, and the top ten hold 10% to 15%. The input for sequencing was PBMCs from blood, taken roughly 45 days after vaccination. These receptors were obtained from a man aged 50 to 60 who received an inactivated influenza vaccine. Each CDR3 is given with its conserved first and last residue. A D gene is named only where the DNA matches it firmly. Size tells how often a clone was seen (once, few, many) or the class of an expanded clone, and some rows leave it out.

v_call	j_call	clone_size	d_call	cdr3_aa	cdr3_nt
TRBV28	TRBJ2-3	many	TRBD1	CAGSRTGYSTDTQYF	TGTGCCGGATCGAGGACAGGGTACTCCACAGATACGCAGTATTTT
TRBV4-3	TRBJ1-4	few	-	CASSQEPGEKLFF	TGCGCCAGCAGCCAAGAACCGGGAGAAAAACTGTTTTTT
TRBV27	TRBJ2-7	many	TRBD1	CASSYRGDSYEQYF	TGTGCCAGCAGTTACAGGGGGGATTCCTACGAGCAGTACTTC
TRBV5-1	TRBJ1-1	many	-	CASSLYGNREGTEAFF	TGCGCCAGCAGCTTGTATGGGAACAGGGAGGGCACTGAAGCTTTCTTT
TRBV4-2	TRBJ2-5	few	TRBD2	CASSQEGTSGALQETQYF	TGTGCCAGCAGCCAAGAGGGGACTAGCGGGGCCCTCCAAGAGACCCAGTACTTC
TRBV5-1	TRBJ2-6	few	TRBD1	CASSSGQGGSSGANVLTF	TGCGCCAGCAGCTCAGGACAGGGGGGGAGCTCTGGGGCCAACGTCCTGACTTTC
TRBV20-1	TRBJ1-1	few	TRBD1	CSAPGQGPNTEAFF	TGCAGTGCTCCGGGACAGGGACCGAACACTGAAGCTTTCTTT
TRBV6-1	TRBJ2-7	-	TRBD2	CASSRTSGLMSYEQYF	TGTGCCAGCAGCCGGACTAGCGGTTTGATGTCCTACGAGCAGTACTTC
TRBV7-9	TRBJ1-6	many	-	CASSPSPTSPLHF	TGTGCCAGCAGCCCGAGTCCGACTTCACCCCTCCACTTT
TRBV4-2	TRBJ1-1	-	-	CASSQELRSSTEAFF	TGTGCCAGCAGCCAAGAACTCAGGTCGAGCACTGAAGCTTTCTTT
TRBV10-3	TRBJ2-1	-	-	CAISESGTDEQFF	TGTGCCATCAGTGAGTCGGGAACAGATGAGCAGTTCTTC
TRBV20-1	TRBJ1-6	-	-	CSASEGPNNSPLHF	TGCAGTGCTAGTGAGGGACCAAATAATTCACCCCTCCACTTT
TRBV7-2	TRBJ2-7	few	-	CASSSWGDPTYEQYF	TGTGCCAGCAGCTCGTGGGGGGACCCGACCTACGAGCAGTACTTC
TRBV28	TRBJ2-2	few	TRBD1	CASSPGGVNTGELFF	TGTGCCAGCAGTCCAGGGGGCGTGAACACCGGGGAGCTGTTTTTT
TRBV7-2	TRBJ1-6	few	-	CASSFKRDSPLHF	TGTGCCAGCAGCTTCAAAAGGGACTCACCCCTCCACTTT
TRBV10-2	TRBJ2-2	few	TRBD1	CASRGTGERTGELFF	TGCGCCAGCAGGGGGACAGGGGAGAGAACCGGGGAGCTGTTTTTT
TRBV4-3	TRBJ2-7	many	-	CASSQDLGQVMAEQYF	TGCGCCAGCAGCCAAGATTTGGGCCAGGTCATGGCCGAGCAGTACTTC
TRBV4-1	TRBJ2-2	few	TRBD2	CASSPRGSGGRDTGELFF	TGCGCCAGCAGCCCGCGCGGTAGCGGGGGTCGGGACACCGGGGAGCTGTTTTTT
TRBV20-1	TRBJ2-5	many	-	CSARDPLQETQYF	TGCAGTGCTAGAGACCCACTGCAAGAGACCCAGTACTTC
TRBV5-1	TRBJ1-1	many	-	CASSLGRGRNTEAFF	TGCGCCAGCAGCTTGGGGCGGGGTAGGAACACTGAAGCTTTCTTT
TRBV7-2	TRBJ2-1	few	TRBD2	CASSASGTRYNEQFF	TGTGCCAGCAGCGCATCCGGGACTAGGTACAATGAGCAGTTCTTC
TRBV5-6	TRBJ2-5	many	-	CASSLPMGVETQYF	TGTGCCAGCAGCTTGCCTATGGGAGTGGAGACCCAGTACTTC
TRBV5-5	TRBJ2-5	few	-	CASSSTSVETQYF	TGTGCCAGCAGCTCTACTAGTGTGGAGACCCAGTACTTC
TRBV6-2/TRBV6-3	TRBJ2-7	-	TRBD1	CASSYVGTADYEQYF	TGTGCCAGCAGTTACGTAGGGACAGCTGACTACGAGCAGTACTTC
TRBV20-1	TRBJ2-2	many	-	CSANRVVGTGELFF	TGCAGTGCTAATAGAGTCGTCGGGACCGGGGAGCTGTTTTTT
TRBV6-2/TRBV6-3	TRBJ2-7	few	TRBD2	CASSKGLAVLYEQYF	TGTGCCAGCAGCAAGGGACTAGCGGTCCTGTACGAGCAGTACTTC